The clone carrying this T cell receptor (beta chain) was observed once. The data belong to a study of T cell changes during pregnancy in multiple sclerosis. After removal of 7 bases from V and 3 bases from J, the junction contained 15 bases not matched to a gene. The CDR3 length is 17 residues. The germline V gene encodes CDR1 SEHNR and CDR2 FQNEAQ (reference sequence). Clones were sequenced by immunoSEQ multiplex PCR, and TCRdb holds only the in-frame ones, with some missing. The top ten hold about 0.52% of the sample, which has approximately 82,000 clones, over 80% seen once. The sample was CD4+ T cells from peripheral blood mononuclear cells, taken in the second trimester of pregnancy. The TCR originated in a female donor with multiple sclerosis, enrolled in a pregnancy study. V and J are TRBV7-9 and TRBJ2-1; 7 nucleotides align to TRBD2. The CDR3 loop is CASTERRGKSLYNEQFF. CDR3 coding DNA: TGTGCCAGCACCGAGCGGCGGGGGAAGTCCCTCTACAATGAGCAGTTCTTC.